This section outlines one TCR beta chain sequence together with its context. What it recognizes is unknown. This CDR3 spans 13 amino acids. Germline values: CDR1 SGHNT, CDR2 YENEEA. With V trimmed by 3 bases and J by 3 bases, 0 bases remained unmatched. The sample is drawn from a study of CD8 T cells in ankylosing spondylitis. Broader study findings: A TCR beta motif made of eight highly homologous variants seemed typical of ankylosing spondylitis blood.

TCRdb redid the calling of the 5' RACE reads with MiXCR, one entry per CDR3 protein. The sample lists more than 95,000 distinct CDR3 sequences; roughly 8.3% were seen once. The sample consisted of blood, either unsorted or a sorted T cell fraction (not recorded which). The receptor was isolated from a male donor with ankylosing spondylitis or in good health (not recorded which). The rearrangement links TRBV11-3 to TRBJ2-5, with 8 bases that match TRBD1. The CDR3 coding sequence is TGTGCCAGCAGCTTGACAGGGGAAGAGACCCAGTACTTC. This sequence encodes CASSLTGEETQYF.